Following are 11 T cell receptor beta chains from one sample sequenced in a study of CD8+CD57+ T cells in acquired aplastic anemia. Sequencing was done on patients that had shown CD8+CD57+ cell expansion by flow cytometry. Genomic DNA, serving as template, underwent TCR beta VDJ and CDR3 profiling. TCRdb called the reads again in MiXCR, with one record for every CDR3 protein. The sample includes 150,000 to 200,000 distinct CDR3 sequences, roughly 48% of them seen just once. The sample was sorted CD4+, CD8+, or CD8+CD57+ T cells (not recorded which) from PBMCs. These receptors came from a human donor with aplastic anemia.

The chain uses TRBV19 and TRBJ2-3, with 9 positions matching TRBD2. Per the germline V gene, CDR1 is LNHDA and CDR2 is SQIVND (reference sequence). V trimming: 6 bases; J trimming: 0 bases; junction bases outside the gene matches: 4. This CDR3 comprises 15 residues. CDR3 coding DNA: TGTGCCAGTAGAATAAGCGGGGGGAGCACAGATACGCAGTATTTT. This codes for CASRISGGSTDTQYF. The complete variable domain, with remaining parts taken from reference TRBV19 and TRBJ2-3, reads DGGITQSPKYLFRKEGQNVTLSCEQNLNHDAMYWYRQDPGQGLRLIYYSQIVNDFQKGDIAEGYSVSREKKESFPLTVTSAQKNPTAFYLCASRISGGSTDTQYFGPGTRLTVL.

The chain recombines TRBV7-9 with TRBJ2-7, with D unclear. Germline loops: CDR1 SEHNR, CDR2 FQNEAQ (reference sequence). CDR3 length: 13 amino acids. V lost 2 bases and J 4 bases, leaving 9 bases between the germline ends. The CDR3 loop is CASSLLTRYEQYF. The CDR3 DNA sequence: TGTGCCAGCAGCTTATTAACTCGTTACGAGCAGTACTTC.

The chain has TRBV4-1 and TRBJ2-7, with D perhaps matching TRBD1 (6 bases). V was pared by 3 bases and J by 3 bases, with 9 bases between. In germline, CDR1 is MGHRA, CDR2 YSYEKL. The CDR3 is made up of 13 amino acids. Here the CDR3 DNA reads TGCGCCAGCAGCCAGACGGACAGCTACGAGCAGTACTTC. Translating gives CASSQTDSYEQYF.

This clonotype has only a few counts. This rearrangement joins TRBV24-1 to TRBJ2-1, with a tentative D call TRBD1 (6 bases). V dropped 9 bases and J dropped 4 bases, with 15 bases sitting between them. This CDR3 has 14 amino acids. Germline lookup yields CDR1 KGHDR and CDR2 SFDVKD. In DNA, the CDR3 is TGTGCCACCCAGGGGTACAAGCCTTACAATGAGCAGTTCTTC. Protein: CATQGYKPYNEQFF.

This clonotype was seen only a few times. The chain links TRBV11-2 to TRBJ2-7, with 12 positions matching TRBD2. Looked up from germline, CDR1 is SGHAT and CDR2 is FQNNGV. The V segment lost 1 base and the J segment 0 bases; nucleotides outside the gene matches: 10. The CDR3 is made up of 19 amino acids. Written as DNA, the CDR3 is TGTGCCAGCAGCTTAGTCCGCCTACTAGCGGGGGGCCACTCCTACGAGCAGTACTTC. Translating gives CASSLVRLLAGGHSYEQYF.

The gene calls are TRBV5-6 and TRBJ1-2; 10 nucleotides match TRBD1. The germline gives CDR1 SGHDT, CDR2 YYEEEE. The CDR3 consists of 15 residues. The V segment lost 1 base and the J segment 3 bases; nucleotides outside the gene matches: 3. CDR3 nucleotides: TGTGCCAGCAGCTTGAAAGGGACAGGGGACTATGGCTACACCTTC. Its translation: CASSLKGTGDYGYTF.

This clonotype appeared many times. The rearrangement links TRBV24-1 to TRBJ1-2; 7 bases are a match to TRBD1. Germline CDR1 KGHDR, CDR2 SFDVKD. CDR3 size: 16 residues. J gave up 2 bases and V 12 bases, and 17 bases lay outside the gene matches. The CDR3 bases are TGTGCCTCCATACTGAGTAGGGGACAGCGGAACTATGGCTACACCTTC. This sequence encodes CASILSRGQRNYGYTF.

This clonotype has a count of ten or more. This sequence joins TRBV14 and TRBJ1-6; 10 bases agree with TRBD1. This CDR3 has 17 amino acids. The germline V gene has CDR1 SGHDN and CDR2 FVKESK. Trimming cost V 4 bases and J 3 bases; bases outside gene matches: 6. The CDR3 sequence: CASSPRGDRGYNSPLHF. For the CDR3, the DNA is TGTGCCAGCAGCCCCAGGGGGGACAGGGGCTATAATTCACCCCTCCACTTT. Filled out from reference TRBV14 and TRBJ1-6, the complete variable domain reads EAGVTQFPSHSVIEKGQTVTLRCDPISGHDNLYWYRRVMGKEIKFLLHFVKESKQDESGMPNNRFLAERTGGTYSTLKVQPAELEDSGVYFCASSPRGDRGYNSPLHFGNGTRLTVT.

V is TRBV19 and J is TRBJ2-1; no clear D. With 3 bases removed from V and 8 bases from J, the gap between germline ends came to 5 bases. The CDR3 length is 11 residues. CDR1 is LNHDA, CDR2 SQIVND, per germline (reference sequence). CDR3 DNA sequence: TGTGCCAGTAGTATGGACGATGAGCAGTTCTTC. Its protein product is CASSMDDEQFF.

This clonotype was seen only a few times. The chain is built from TRBV10-3 and TRBJ2-7, with D possibly being TRBD1 (5 bases). The CDR3 contains 14 residues. Trimming took 4 bases from V and 2 from J, leaving 12 bases between them. Germline lookup yields CDR1 ENHRY and CDR2 SYGVKD. CDR3 region: CAISVSGNPYEQYF. In DNA form, the CDR3 reads TGTGCCATCAGTGTTTCAGGGAATCCCTACGAGCAGTACTTC.

In its sample, this clonotype was seen many times. V is TRBV16 and J is TRBJ2-7; D remains ambiguous. Deletions cut 4 bases from V and 4 bases from J, with 14 bases between. This CDR3 comprises 14 residues. The germline V gene encodes CDR1 KGHSY and CDR2 FQNENV. The CDR3 DNA reads TGTGCCAGCAGCCCTAAACGACTCAGTTACGAGCAGTACTTC. Protein product: CASSPKRLSYEQYF.